The source of this T cell receptor (beta chain) is a study of vaccination and CD4 T cells after COVID-19. Study-wide context: Investigators drew the post-COVID samples a median roughly 99 days after diagnosis, with a range of 35 to 161. For post-vaccine samples, collection took place a median approximately 77 days after dose two, ranging from 14 to 241. Spike peptides, overlapping and drawn from SARS-CoV-2, HCoV-NL63, HCoV-OC43 and HCoV-229E, were used to stimulate cells.

For this clonotype: The antigen remains undetermined.

Treatment in this sample: roughly 10-day PBMC culture with coronavirus spike peptide pools or control peptides (ViraFEST assay). Once obtained from cultured CD4+ T cells, the DNA was sequenced using the Oncomine TCR Beta short-read assay. Via MiXCR, TCRdb re-called the PCR reads, giving one row per CDR3 protein. The sample lists about 19,000 distinct CDR3 sequences, just over 60% occurring once. The sequenced sample was CD4+ T cells from blood, cultured in vitro. The receptor's source is a human donor who had recovered from COVID-19.

CDR3 protein: CASSLKVLDYSTDTQYF. The DNA for the CDR3 is TGTGCCAGCAGCTTGAAGGTTTTAGACTATAGCACAGATACGCAGTATTTT. The chain links TRBV5-4 to TRBJ2-3, with TRBD2 as a possible D gene (5 bases). This CDR3 has 17 residues. Trimming pared 1 base from V and 0 bases from J, leaving 15 bases between. Germline V gene data show CDR1 as SGHNT and CDR2 as YYREEE (reference sequence).